This T cell receptor (beta chain) originates from a study of graft-versus-host responses after intestinal transplantation. Study as a whole: Anti-thymocyte globulin induction was given to all recipients, followed by tacrolimus and steroids for approximately three years. General observations from the study: Within allografts, high graft-versus-host to host-versus-graft clonal ratios were seen among patients with graft-donor T cell macrochimerism.

Measured with immunoSEQ multiplex PCR; TCRdb has only the in-frame clones, and not every one. The sample lists 15,000 to 20,000 clones, roughly three quarters occurring once. The germline CDR1 and CDR2 sequences are SEHNR and FQNEAQ (reference sequence). The trim removed 1 base at V and 9 bases at J, leaving 3 bases unmatched. The CDR3 spans 13 residues. As to this clone: The antigen is unknown.

Investigators treated the graft tissue so that it released intraepithelial and lamina propria lymphocytes. The sequence was obtained from a human patient who received an intestinal transplant, so some T cells may come from the graft donor. This sequence joins TRBV7-9 and TRBJ2-1; 7 bases agree with TRBD2. The specimen comprised ileum tissue, sampled around 20 days after intestinal transplant. CDR3 bases: TGTGCCAGCAGCTTAGGAGGCGGGGGTGAGCAGTTCTTC. It codes for CASSLGGGGEQFF.